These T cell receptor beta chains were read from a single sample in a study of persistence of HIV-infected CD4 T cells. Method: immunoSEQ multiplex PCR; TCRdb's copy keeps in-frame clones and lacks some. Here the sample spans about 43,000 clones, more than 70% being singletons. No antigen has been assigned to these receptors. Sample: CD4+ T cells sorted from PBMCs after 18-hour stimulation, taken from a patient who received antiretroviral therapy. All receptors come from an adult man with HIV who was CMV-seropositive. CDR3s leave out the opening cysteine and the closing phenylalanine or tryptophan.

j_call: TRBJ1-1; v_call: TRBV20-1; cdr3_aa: SAPQGTEAF
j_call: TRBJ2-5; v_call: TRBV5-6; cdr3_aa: ASSLMETQY
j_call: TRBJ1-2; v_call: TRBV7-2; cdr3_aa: ASSLRQVLRGYGYT
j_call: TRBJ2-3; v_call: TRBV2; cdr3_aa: ASSEGAPMPDTQY
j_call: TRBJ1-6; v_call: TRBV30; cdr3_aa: AWSTTPYNSPLH
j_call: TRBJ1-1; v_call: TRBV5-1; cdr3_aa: ASSLETANTEAF
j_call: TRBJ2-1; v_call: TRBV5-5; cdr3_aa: ASSSQQGLTYNEQF
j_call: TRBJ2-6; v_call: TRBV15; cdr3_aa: ATSSPDRPSSGANVLT
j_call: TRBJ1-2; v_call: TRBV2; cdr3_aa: ASSEANRRDYT
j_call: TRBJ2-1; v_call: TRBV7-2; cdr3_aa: ASSKRQGLNEQF
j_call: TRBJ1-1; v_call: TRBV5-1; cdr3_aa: ASSWTDRGTEAF
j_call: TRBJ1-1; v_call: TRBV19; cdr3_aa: ASSMGLRTSAAEAF
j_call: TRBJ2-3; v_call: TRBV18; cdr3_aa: ASSPDRLYTDTQY
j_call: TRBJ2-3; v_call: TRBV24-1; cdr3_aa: ATGLADTQY
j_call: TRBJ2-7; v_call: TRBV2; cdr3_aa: ASRTTVSNEQY
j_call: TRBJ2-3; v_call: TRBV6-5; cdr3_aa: ASSYSGQGADTQY
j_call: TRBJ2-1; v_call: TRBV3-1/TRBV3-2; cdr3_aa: ASSQEAGPSSYNEQF
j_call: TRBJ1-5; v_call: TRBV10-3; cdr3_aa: AIAGTREQPQH
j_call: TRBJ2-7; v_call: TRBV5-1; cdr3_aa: ASSLQGAIGYEQY
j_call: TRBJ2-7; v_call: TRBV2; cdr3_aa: ASSGLDSSEQY
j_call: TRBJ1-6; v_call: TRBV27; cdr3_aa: ASSQIQGGKNSPLH
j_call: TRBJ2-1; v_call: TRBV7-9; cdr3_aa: ASSNGPNREQF
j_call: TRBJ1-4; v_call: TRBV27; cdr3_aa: ASSVTGATNEKLF
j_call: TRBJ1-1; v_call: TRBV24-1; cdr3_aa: ATSATGGNAEAF
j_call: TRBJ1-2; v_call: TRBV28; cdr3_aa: ASSLWAGNYGYT
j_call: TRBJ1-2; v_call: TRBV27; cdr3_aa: ASNRGGGDYGYT
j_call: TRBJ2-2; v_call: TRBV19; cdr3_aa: ASTGTRNAGELF
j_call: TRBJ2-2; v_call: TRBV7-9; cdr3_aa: ASSFTGKSRTGELF
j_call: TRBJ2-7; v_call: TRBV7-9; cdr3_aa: ASSLGGSAGPLEQY
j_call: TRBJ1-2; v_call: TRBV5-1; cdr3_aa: ASSTDTLDGYT
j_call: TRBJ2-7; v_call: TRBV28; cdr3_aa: ASSLGRNGNYEQY
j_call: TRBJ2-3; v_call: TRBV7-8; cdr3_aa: ASSLGGTRDTQY
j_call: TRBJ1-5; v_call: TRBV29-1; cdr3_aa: SVRGEKDQPQH
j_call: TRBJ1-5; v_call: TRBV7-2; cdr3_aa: ASSGRVNQPQH
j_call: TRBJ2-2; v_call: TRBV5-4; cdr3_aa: ASSLEGVAGELF
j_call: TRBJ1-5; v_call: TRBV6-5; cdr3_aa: ASSYSRANQPQH
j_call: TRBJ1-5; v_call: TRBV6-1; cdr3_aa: ASRQGVGQPQH
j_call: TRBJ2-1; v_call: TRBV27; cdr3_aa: ASLGLAGGSSYNEQF
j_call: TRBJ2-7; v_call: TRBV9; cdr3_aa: ASSPRRTGQRDEQY
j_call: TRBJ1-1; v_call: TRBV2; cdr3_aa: ASSEDTNTEAF
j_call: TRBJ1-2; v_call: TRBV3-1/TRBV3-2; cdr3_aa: ASSQEGQGYGYT
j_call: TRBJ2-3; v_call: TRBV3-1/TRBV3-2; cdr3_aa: ASSQELVGVGRERTSTDTQY
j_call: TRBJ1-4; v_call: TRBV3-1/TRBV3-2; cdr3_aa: ASSQHQARSLF
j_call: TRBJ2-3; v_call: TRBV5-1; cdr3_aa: ASSLAAGGQDTQY
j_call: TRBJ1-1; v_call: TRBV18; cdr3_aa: ASSPGQVNTEAF
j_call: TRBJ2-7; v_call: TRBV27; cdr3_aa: ATRRGRARGGGLANEQY
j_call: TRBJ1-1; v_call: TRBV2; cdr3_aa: ASNPTQNTEAF
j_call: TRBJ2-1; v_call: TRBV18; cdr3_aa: ASSRTGRSSYNEQF